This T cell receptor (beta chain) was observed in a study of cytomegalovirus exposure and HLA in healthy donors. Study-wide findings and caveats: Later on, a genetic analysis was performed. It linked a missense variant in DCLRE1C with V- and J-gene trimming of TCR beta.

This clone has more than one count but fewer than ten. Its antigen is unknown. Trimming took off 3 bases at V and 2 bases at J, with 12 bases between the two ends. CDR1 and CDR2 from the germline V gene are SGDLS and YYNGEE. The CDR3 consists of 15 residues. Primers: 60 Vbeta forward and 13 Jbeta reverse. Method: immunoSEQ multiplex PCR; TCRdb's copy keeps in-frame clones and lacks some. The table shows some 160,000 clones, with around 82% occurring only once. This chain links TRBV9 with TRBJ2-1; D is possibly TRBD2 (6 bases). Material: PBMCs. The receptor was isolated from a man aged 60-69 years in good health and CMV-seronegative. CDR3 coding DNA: TGTGCCAGCAGCGCCCGCGGGACTCCCTACAATGAGCAGTTCTTC. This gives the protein CASSARGTPYNEQFF.